This T cell receptor (beta chain) was identified during a study of blood T cell repertoires in COVID-19. Study-wide background: Italy, Spain and the United States were the sources of the convalescent and acute COVID-19 samples. PBMCs, B-cell-depleted T cells, or T cells provided the cDNA or gDNA that made up the material.

In the original workflow: Counts of nucleated cells, estimated from reference gene primer amplification, were obtained. TCRdb keeps only in-frame clones here, not all; method: immunoSEQ multiplex PCR. For V, J and clone size, that table is used; D and trimming come from the DNA. The sample includes under 500,000 clones, 80% to 90% seen only once; the top ten take roughly 4.3%. The CDR3 sequence is 14 residues long. Trimming cost V 7 bases and J 6 bases; bases outside gene matches: 7. The germline CDR1 and CDR2 sequences are MNHEY and SVGAGI. This TCR derives from a woman in her twenties or thirties with acute or convalescent COVID-19. Sequencing was performed on peripheral blood. The J gene is TRBJ1-4, the V gene TRBV6-5, with TRBD1 identical over 8 bases. The CDR3 coding sequence is TGTGCCAGCATAAGATCAGGGGGCGATGAAAAACTGTTTTTT. Protein product: CASIRSGGDEKLFF.